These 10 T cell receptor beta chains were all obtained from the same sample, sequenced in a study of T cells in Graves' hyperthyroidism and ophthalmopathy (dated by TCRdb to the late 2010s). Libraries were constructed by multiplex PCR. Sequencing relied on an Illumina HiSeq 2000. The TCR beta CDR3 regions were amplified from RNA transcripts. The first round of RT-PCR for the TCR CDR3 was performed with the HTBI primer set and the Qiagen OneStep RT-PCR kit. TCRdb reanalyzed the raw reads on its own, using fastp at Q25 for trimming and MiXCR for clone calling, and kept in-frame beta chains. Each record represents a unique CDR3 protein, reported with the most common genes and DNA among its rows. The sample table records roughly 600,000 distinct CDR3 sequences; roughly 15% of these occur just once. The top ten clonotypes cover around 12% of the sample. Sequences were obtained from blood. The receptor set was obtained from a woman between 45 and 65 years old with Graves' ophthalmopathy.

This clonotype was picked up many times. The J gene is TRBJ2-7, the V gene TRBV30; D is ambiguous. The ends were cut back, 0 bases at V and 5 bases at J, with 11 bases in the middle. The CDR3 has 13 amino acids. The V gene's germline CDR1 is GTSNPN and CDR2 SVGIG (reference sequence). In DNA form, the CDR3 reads TGTGCCTGGAGTGTACAACCGAGAAACGAGCAGTACTTC. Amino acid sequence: CAWSVQPRNEQYF.

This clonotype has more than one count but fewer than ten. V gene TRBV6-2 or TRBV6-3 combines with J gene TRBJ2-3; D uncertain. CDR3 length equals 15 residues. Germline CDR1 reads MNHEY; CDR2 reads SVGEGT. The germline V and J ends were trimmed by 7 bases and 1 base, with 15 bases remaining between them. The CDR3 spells CASMGFGRRTDTQYF. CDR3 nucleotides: TGTGCCAGCATGGGCTTCGGGCGACGCACAGATACGCAGTATTTT.

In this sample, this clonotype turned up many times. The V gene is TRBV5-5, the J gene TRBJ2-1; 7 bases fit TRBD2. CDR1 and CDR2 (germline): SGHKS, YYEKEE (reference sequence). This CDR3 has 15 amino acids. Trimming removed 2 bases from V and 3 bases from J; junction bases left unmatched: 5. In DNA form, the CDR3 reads TGTGCCAGCAGCTTAGGGACTACCCTCTACAATGAGCAGTTCTTC. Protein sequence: CASSLGTTLYNEQFF. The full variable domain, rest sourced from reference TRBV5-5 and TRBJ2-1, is DAGVTQSPTHLIKTRGQQVTLRCSPISGHKSVSWYQQVLGQGPQFIFQYYEKEERGRGNFPDRFSARQFPNYSSELNVNALLLGDSALYLCASSLGTTLYNEQFFGPGTRLTVL.

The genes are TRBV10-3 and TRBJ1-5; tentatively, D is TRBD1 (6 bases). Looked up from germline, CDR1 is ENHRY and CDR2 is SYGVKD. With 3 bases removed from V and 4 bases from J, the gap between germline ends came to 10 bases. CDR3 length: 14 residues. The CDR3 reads CAISETTGNQPQHF. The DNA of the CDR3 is TGTGCCATCAGTGAAACCACAGGGAATCAGCCCCAGCATTTT.

The CDR3: CASSQHLAPGELFF. In DNA, the CDR3 is TGCGCCAGCAGCCAACACCTAGCGCCCGGGGAGCTGTTTTTT. The rearrangement links TRBV4-3 to TRBJ2-2, with D tentatively TRBD2 (6 bases). The V gene lost 2 bases and the J gene lost 6 bases, with 10 bases spanning the gap. The V gene's germline CDR1 is LGHNA and CDR2 YSLEER. This CDR3 is built from 14 residues.

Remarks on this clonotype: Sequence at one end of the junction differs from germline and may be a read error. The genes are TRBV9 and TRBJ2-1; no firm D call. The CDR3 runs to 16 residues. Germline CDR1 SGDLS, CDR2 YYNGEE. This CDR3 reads CASSVGFGFSYNEQFF. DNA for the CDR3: TGTGCCAGCAGCGTGGGTTTCGGGTTTTCCTACAATGAACAGTTCTTC.

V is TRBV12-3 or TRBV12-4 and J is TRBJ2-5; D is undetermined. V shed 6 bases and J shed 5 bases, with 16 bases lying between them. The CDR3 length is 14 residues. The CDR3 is CASSPYGVQETQYF. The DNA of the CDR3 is TGTGCCAGCAGCCCCTACGGTGTGCAGGAGACCCAGTACTTC.

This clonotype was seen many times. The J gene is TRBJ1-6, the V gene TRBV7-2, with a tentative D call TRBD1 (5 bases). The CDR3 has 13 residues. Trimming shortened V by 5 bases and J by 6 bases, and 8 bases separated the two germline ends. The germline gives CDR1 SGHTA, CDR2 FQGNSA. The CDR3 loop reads CASSRQINSPLHF. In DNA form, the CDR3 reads TGTGCCAGCAGCCGACAGATTAATTCACCCCTCCACTTT.

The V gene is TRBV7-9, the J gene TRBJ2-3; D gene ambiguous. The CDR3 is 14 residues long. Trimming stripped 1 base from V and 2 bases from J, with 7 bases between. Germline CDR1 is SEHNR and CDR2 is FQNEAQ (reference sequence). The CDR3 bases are TGTGCCAGCAGCTTAGTCGTGCACACAGATACGCAGTATTTT. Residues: CASSLVVHTDTQYF.

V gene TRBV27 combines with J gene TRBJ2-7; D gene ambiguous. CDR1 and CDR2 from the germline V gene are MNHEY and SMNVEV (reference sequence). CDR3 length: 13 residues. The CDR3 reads CASSTFLSYEQYF. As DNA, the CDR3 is TGTGCTTCATCAACCTTCCTCTCCTACGAGCAGTACTTC.